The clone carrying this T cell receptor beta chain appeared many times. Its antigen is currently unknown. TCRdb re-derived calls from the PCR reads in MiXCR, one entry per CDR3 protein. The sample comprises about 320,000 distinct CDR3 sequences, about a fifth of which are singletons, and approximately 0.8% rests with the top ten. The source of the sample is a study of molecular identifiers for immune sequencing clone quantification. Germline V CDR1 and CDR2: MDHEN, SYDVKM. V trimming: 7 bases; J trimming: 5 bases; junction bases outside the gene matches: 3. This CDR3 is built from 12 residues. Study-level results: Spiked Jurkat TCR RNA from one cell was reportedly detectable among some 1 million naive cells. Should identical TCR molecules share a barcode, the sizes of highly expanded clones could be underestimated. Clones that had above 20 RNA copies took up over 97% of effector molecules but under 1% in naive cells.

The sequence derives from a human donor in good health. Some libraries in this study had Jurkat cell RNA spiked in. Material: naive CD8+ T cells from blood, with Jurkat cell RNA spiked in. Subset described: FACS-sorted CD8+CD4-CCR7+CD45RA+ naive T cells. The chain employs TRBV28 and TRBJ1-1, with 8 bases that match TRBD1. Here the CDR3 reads CASKDRETEAFF. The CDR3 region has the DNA TGTGCCAGCAAGGACAGGGAGACTGAAGCTTTCTTT.